The 20 T cell receptor beta chains given below trace back to one sample, sequenced in a study of cytomegalovirus exposure and HLA in healthy donors. PCR involved 60 Vbeta and 13 Jbeta primers. Sequencing used immunoSEQ multiplex PCR; TCRdb keeps in-frame clones, though not all of them. Listed are 100,000 to 150,000 clones; 1.5% to 2% falls within the top ten. What was sequenced was PBMCs. These receptors originate from a man between 18 and 29 years old in good health and CMV-seronegative.

The chain links TRBV13 to TRBJ2-7; D may be TRBD1 (7 bases). Between the trimmed V and J ends, which lost 8 bases and 2 bases, there was a span of 22 bases. CDR3 length: 16 amino acids. Germline values: CDR1 PRHDT, CDR2 FYEKMQ (reference sequence). CDR3 in amino acids: CASRDGGQGGTYEQYF. The CDR3 nucleotides are TGTGCCAGCCGGGATGGCGGGCAGGGGGGCACCTACGAGCAGTACTTC.

The chain is built from TRBV5-1 and TRBJ2-5, with TRBD1 matching 10 bases. The J segment lost 2 bases and the V segment lost 4 bases, leaving 8 bases of the junction unmatched. This CDR3 spans 16 amino acids. Germline V gives CDR1 SGHRS, CDR2 YFSETQ. CDR3 sequence (DNA): TGCGCCAGCAGCGCCGCCGGACAGGGGGTACAAGAGACCCAGTACTTC. It yields the protein CASSAAGQGVQETQYF.

The chain uses TRBV2 and TRBJ1-1; 7 positions match TRBD1. This CDR3 has 14 residues. The germline gives CDR1 SNHLY, CDR2 FYNNEI. V dropped 7 bases and J dropped 0; count of bases not matched to a gene: 5. The CDR3 region has the DNA TGTGCCAGCACCGACAGGGTGATGAACACTGAAGCTTTCTTT. Translation gives CASTDRVMNTEAFF.

The V gene is TRBV29-1, the J gene TRBJ2-3, with 8 bases that match TRBD1. This CDR3 has 14 residues. Trimming at V came to 7 bases and at J to 3 bases, leaving 9 bases not matched to a gene. Germline CDR1 and CDR2: SQVTM and ANQGSEA. The DNA for the CDR3 is TGCAGCGCCTCAGGACAGGGCGGAACAGATACGCAGTATTTT. It is translated as CSASGQGGTDTQYF.

The chain has TRBV7-9 and TRBJ2-7, with 10 bases lining up with TRBD2. This CDR3 is 16 amino acids long. CDR1 is SEHNR and CDR2 is FQNEAQ in the germline V gene (reference sequence). V was clipped by 5 bases and J by 3 bases; unmatched bases: 10. CDR3 coding DNA: TGTGCCAGCAGCGTACCTCTAGCGGGAGCAGTCTACGAGCAGTACTTC. This gives the protein CASSVPLAGAVYEQYF.

The chain combines TRBV2 with TRBJ2-7, with D possibly being TRBD2 (6 bases). Germline V CDR1 and CDR2: SNHLY, FYNNEI. The germline V and J ends were trimmed by 8 bases and 4 bases, with 12 bases remaining between them. This CDR3 is 12 amino acids long. This CDR3 is CASGGHGYEQYF. The CDR3 DNA follows: TGTGCCAGCGGAGGGCATGGGTACGAGCAGTACTTC.

The chain carries TRBV18 and TRBJ2-3; 12 bases align to TRBD1. V shed 6 bases and J 4 bases; nucleotides not matched to a gene: 8. The CDR3 loop spans 16 amino acids. Germline CDR1 reads KGHSH; CDR2 reads LQKENI. CDR3 protein: CASSPRDRGRPDTQYF. The CDR3 nucleotides read TGTGCCAGCTCCCCCCGGGACAGGGGGCGACCAGATACGCAGTATTTT.

V usage is TRBV4-2 and J usage is TRBJ2-7; tentatively, D is TRBD2 (6 bases). The CDR3 contains 17 residues. V was cut by 2 bases and J by 9 bases, with 26 bases left in between. Germline V gene sequence: CDR1 LGHNA, CDR2 YNFKEQ. The CDR3 is CASSQIDLDGSLVVQYF. CDR3 sequence (DNA): TGTGCCAGCAGCCAAATAGACCTAGACGGGAGTCTTGTTGTGCAGTACTTC.

The chain has TRBV9 and TRBJ2-7, with 13 positions matching TRBD2. Germline V gives CDR1 SGDLS, CDR2 YYNGEE. With 4 bases clipped from V and 0 bases from J, the junction kept 4 bases outside the gene matches. The length of the CDR3 is 16 residues. The CDR3 bases are TGTGCCAGCAGCTCAGGACTAGCGGGGGACTCCTACGAGCAGTACTTC. It codes for CASSSGLAGDSYEQYF.

The rearrangement uses TRBV10-3 and TRBJ1-2; no firm D call. V lost 3 bases to trimming and J lost 5 bases, with 7 bases between them. The CDR3 runs to 12 residues. In germline, CDR1 is ENHRY, CDR2 SYGVKD. CDR3: CAISDKAYGYTF. The CDR3 DNA is TGTGCCATCAGTGATAAAGCTTATGGCTACACCTTC.

J is TRBJ2-2 and V is TRBV19; 14 positions match TRBD2. This CDR3 is built from 17 residues. V trimming: 4 bases; J trimming: 6 bases; junction bases outside the gene matches: 7. Germline assignment: CDR1 LNHDA and CDR2 SQIVND (reference sequence). The CDR3 coding sequence is TGTGCCAGTAGTAAGGGGGGACTAGCGGGAGACCCCGGGGAGCTGTTTTTT. Translated, it gives CASSKGGLAGDPGELFF.

On this clone: This CDR3 is also generated by other DNA sequences in the sample. V is TRBV7-3 and J is TRBJ1-1; D gene ambiguous. V was clipped by 4 bases and J by 1 base, with 7 bases between them. This CDR3 region has 13 residues. Per germline, CDR1 SGHTA and CDR2 FQGTGA. The CDR3: CASSSQQNTEAFF. CDR3 coding DNA: TGTGCCAGCAGCTCTCAACAGAACACTGAAGCTTTCTTT.

The rearrangement links TRBV28 to TRBJ1-1; 9 bases are a match to TRBD1. Germline V gene lookup returns CDR1 MDHEN and CDR2 SYDVKM. J lost 0 bases, V lost 8 bases, and 7 bases had no gene match. This CDR3 is 15 amino acids long. In DNA form, the CDR3 reads TGTGCCAGCTTTCAACAGGGGGCGCTGAACACTGAAGCTTTCTTT. Encoded protein: CASFQQGALNTEAFF. The whole variable domain, remainder taken from reference TRBV28 and TRBJ1-1, is DVKVTQSSRYLVKRTGEKVFLECVQDMDHENMFWYRQDPGLGLRLIYFSYDVKMKEKGDIPEGYSVSREKKERFSLILESASTNQTSMYLCASFQQGALNTEAFFGQGTRLTVV.

The chain uses TRBV18 and TRBJ1-2; D possibly corresponds to TRBD1 (5 bases). This CDR3 contains 16 residues. Germline CDR1 reads KGHSH; CDR2 reads LQKENI. Between the trimmed V and J ends, which lost 11 bases and 6 bases, there was a span of 28 bases. The chain's CDR3 is CAGAETERGTWDGYTF. The DNA for the CDR3 is TGTGCCGGAGCCGAAACGGAGCGGGGGACCTGGGATGGCTACACCTTC.

The CDR3 region has the DNA TGTGCCAGCAGCTTACTAGCGGCGGGACCAGATACGCAGTATTTT. Translation: CASSLLAAGPDTQYF. The chain joins TRBV7-9 to TRBJ2-3; 7 nucleotides align to TRBD2. Per germline, CDR1 SEHNR and CDR2 FQNEAQ (reference sequence). The J segment lost 4 bases and the V segment lost 2 bases, leaving 6 bases of the junction unmatched. This CDR3 contains 15 residues.

The CDR3 loop is CASDRDSLYGYTF. The CDR3 DNA follows: TGTGCCAGCGATAGGGACAGCCTCTATGGCTACACCTTC. The rearrangement uses TRBV6-1 and TRBJ1-2, with 7 positions matching TRBD1. Trimming took 8 bases from V and 4 from J; bases not matched to a gene: 7. The length of the CDR3 is 13 residues. Per germline, CDR1 MNHNS and CDR2 SASEGT.

The chain links TRBV7-2 to TRBJ2-1, with D possibly TRBD1 on 5 matching bases. CDR1 SGHTA and CDR2 FQGNSA come from the germline V gene. Trimming shortened V by 4 bases and J by 7 bases, and 11 bases separated the two germline ends. The CDR3 extends over 13 amino acids. The CDR3 here is CASSSRQQNEQFF. CDR3 sequence (DNA): TGTGCCAGCAGCTCCCGACAGCAGAATGAGCAGTTCTTC.

This chain uses TRBV7-6 with TRBJ1-1, with unresolved D. Trimming left V 1 base short and J 8 bases short, with 14 bases between. CDR1 and CDR2 (germline): SGHVS, FNYEAQ. The CDR3 contains 14 residues. The CDR3 bases are TGTGCCAGCAGCTTAGGGCAGCAGGACTTCGAAGCTTTCTTT. As protein: CASSLGQQDFEAFF.

V is TRBV7-8 and J is TRBJ1-2; D is possibly TRBD1 (5 bases). Germline assignment: CDR1 SGHVS and CDR2 FQNEAQ. The CDR3 is made up of 18 amino acids. The germline V and J ends were trimmed by 3 bases and 3 bases, with 23 bases remaining between them. The CDR3 sequence is CASSFSVYGVRGDYGYTF. In DNA, the CDR3 is TGTGCCAGCAGCTTTTCGGTTTATGGTGTACGGGGGGACTATGGCTACACCTTC. Supplemented by reference TRBV7-8 and TRBJ1-2, the full variable domain reads GAGVSQSPRYKVAKRGQDVALRCDPISGHVSLFWYQQALGQGPEFLTYFQNEAQLDKSGLPSDRFFAERPEGSVSTLKIQRTQQEDSAVYLCASSFSVYGVRGDYGYTFGSGTRLTVV.

The chain joins TRBV2 to TRBJ2-7, with 8 bases that match TRBD1. Per germline, CDR1 SNHLY and CDR2 FYNNEI. CDR3 length: 14 residues. V shed 3 bases, J shed 2 bases, and the junction held 3 bases outside the gene matches. The CDR3 DNA follows: TGTGCCAGCAGTGACAGGGGGCACCCCTACGAGCAGTACTTC. Translation gives CASSDRGHPYEQYF.